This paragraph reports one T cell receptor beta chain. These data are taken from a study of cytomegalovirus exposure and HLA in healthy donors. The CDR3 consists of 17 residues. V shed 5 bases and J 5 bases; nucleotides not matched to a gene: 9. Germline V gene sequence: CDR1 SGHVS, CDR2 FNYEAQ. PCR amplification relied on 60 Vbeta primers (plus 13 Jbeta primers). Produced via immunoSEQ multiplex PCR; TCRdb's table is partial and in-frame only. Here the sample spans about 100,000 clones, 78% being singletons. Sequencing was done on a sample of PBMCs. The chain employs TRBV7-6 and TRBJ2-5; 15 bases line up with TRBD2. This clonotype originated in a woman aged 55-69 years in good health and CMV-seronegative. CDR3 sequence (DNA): TGTGCCAGCAGCCGGACTAGCGGGGGGGACCGTCGTGAGACCCAGTACTTC. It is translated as CASSRTSGGDRRETQYF.